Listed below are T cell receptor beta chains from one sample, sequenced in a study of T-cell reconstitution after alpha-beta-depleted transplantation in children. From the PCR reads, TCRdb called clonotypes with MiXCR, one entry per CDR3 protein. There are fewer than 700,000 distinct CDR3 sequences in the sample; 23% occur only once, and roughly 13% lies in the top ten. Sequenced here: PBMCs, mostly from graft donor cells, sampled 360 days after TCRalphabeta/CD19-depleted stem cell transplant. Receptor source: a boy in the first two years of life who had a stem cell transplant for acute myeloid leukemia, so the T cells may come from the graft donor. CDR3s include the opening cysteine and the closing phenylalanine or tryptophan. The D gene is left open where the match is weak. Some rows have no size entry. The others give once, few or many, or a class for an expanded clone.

CDR3: CASTLRGGPNEQFF
DNA: TGTGCCAGCACACTAAGAGGGGGCCCAAATGAGCAGTTCTTC
size: many
J: TRBJ2-1
V: TRBV6-4
D: TRBD1

CDR3: CASSYMDGYNEQFF
DNA: TGTGCCAGCAGTTATATGGACGGATACAATGAGCAGTTCTTC
size: few
J: TRBJ2-1
V: TRBV6-5
D: NA

CDR3: CASSSMSANEKLFF
DNA: TGTGCCAGCAGTTCGATGTCGGCTAATGAAAAACTGTTTTTT
size: few
J: TRBJ1-4
V: TRBV12-3/TRBV12-4
D: NA

CDR3: CSAETPTRANTEAFF
DNA: TGCAGTGCCGAGACCCCTACACGGGCGAACACTGAAGCTTTCTTT
size: many
J: TRBJ1-1
V: TRBV20-1
D: NA

CDR3: CSARGGLLSPLHF
DNA: TGCAGTGCTAGGGGGGGGTTATTATCACCCCTCCACTTT
size: few
J: TRBJ1-6
V: TRBV20-1
D: NA

CDR3: CSASASLPTTSTDTQYF
DNA: TGCAGTGCTAGTGCTAGTCTTCCAACCACTAGCACAGATACGCAGTATTTT
size: few
J: TRBJ2-3
V: TRBV20-1
D: NA

CDR3: CASGLVPGGSAKNIQYF
DNA: TGTGCTAGTGGTTTGGTACCGGGGGGTTCGGCCAAAAACATTCAGTACTTC
size: NA
J: TRBJ2-4
V: TRBV12-5
D: TRBD2

CDR3: CASFTTQLSEQFF
DNA: TGTGCCAGCTTCACAACCCAACTTAGTGAGCAGTTCTTC
size: few
J: TRBJ2-1
V: TRBV6-6
D: NA

CDR3: CASSLAGRGPTDTQYF
DNA: TGTGCCAGCAGCCTCGCCGGGCGGGGCCCCACAGATACGCAGTATTTT
size: few
J: TRBJ2-3
V: TRBV7-9
D: NA

CDR3: CASSFQSYSGNTIYF
DNA: TGTGCCAGCAGTTTTCAGTCCTACTCTGGAAACACCATATATTTT
size: few
J: TRBJ1-3
V: TRBV6-5
D: NA

CDR3: CASSLGLTQQFF
DNA: TGTGCCAGCAGCTTAGGACTTACACAGCAGTTCTTC
size: few
J: TRBJ2-1
V: TRBV7-9
D: NA

CDR3: CASGAEGDRSDQPQHF
DNA: TGTGCCAGCGGGGCCGAGGGGGATAGGAGCGATCAGCCCCAGCATTTT
size: few
J: TRBJ1-5
V: TRBV12-3/TRBV12-4
D: NA

CDR3: CASSPWLAGGGGNNRGPPDTQYF
DNA: TGTGCCAGCAGTCCCTGGCTAGCGGGGGGCGGGGGAAACAACCGGGGACCACCAGATACGCAGTATTTT
size: many
J: TRBJ2-3
V: TRBV6-4
D: TRBD2

CDR3: CASSYMFGATDTQYF
DNA: TGTGCCAGCAGCTATATGTTCGGGGCGACAGATACGCAGTATTTT
size: NA
J: TRBJ2-3
V: TRBV7-2
D: NA

CDR3: CASSYLESSYEQYF
DNA: TGTGCCAGCAGTTACTTGGAAAGTAGCTACGAGCAGTACTTC
size: few
J: TRBJ2-7
V: TRBV6-5
D: NA

CDR3: CASSLRDSRWPLHF
DNA: TGTGCCAGCAGCCTTCGGGACAGCCGGTGGCCCCTCCACTTT
size: few
J: TRBJ1-6
V: TRBV7-8
D: TRBD1

CDR3: CASISGTGDTEAFF
DNA: TGTGCCAGCATCTCCGGGACAGGGGACACTGAAGCTTTCTTT
size: few
J: TRBJ1-1
V: TRBV12-3/TRBV12-4
D: TRBD1